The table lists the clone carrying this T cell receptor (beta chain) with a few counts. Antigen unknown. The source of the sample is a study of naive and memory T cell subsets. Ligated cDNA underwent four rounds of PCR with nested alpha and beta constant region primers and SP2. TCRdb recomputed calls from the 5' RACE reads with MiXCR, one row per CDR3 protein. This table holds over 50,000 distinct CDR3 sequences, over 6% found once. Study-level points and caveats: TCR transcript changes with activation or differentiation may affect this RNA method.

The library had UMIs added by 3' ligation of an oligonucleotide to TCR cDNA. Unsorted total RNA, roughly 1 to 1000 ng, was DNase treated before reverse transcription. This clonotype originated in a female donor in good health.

The CDR3 reads CSAAIPGRDIQYF. The CDR3 nucleotides are TGCAGTGCCGCAATTCCGGGTCGAGACATTCAGTACTTC. The chain employs TRBV20-1 and TRBJ2-4; no clear D gene. The CDR3 runs 13 residues. V lost 6 bases and J lost 8, with 17 bases in between. Germline lookup yields CDR1 DFQATT and CDR2 SNEGSKA (reference sequence).